This T cell receptor (beta chain) was captured by sequencing in a study of blood T cells in healthy people across ages. Findings and limits, study-wide: Unsorted PBMC input precluded a conclusive naive versus antigen-experienced comparison.

CDR1 and CDR2 from the germline V gene are SGDLS and YYNGEE. Trimming pared 3 bases from V and 5 bases from J, leaving 17 bases between. The CDR3 contains 15 residues. About this clonotype itself: Its antigen is currently unknown.

The use of a sample-barcoded 5' primer and a J-beta primer mix characterized a second PCR of roughly 6 to 11 cycles. TCRdb recomputed calls from the 5' RACE reads with MiXCR, one row per CDR3 protein. The sample includes more than 1,400,000 distinct CDR3 sequences, 42% of them seen just once. The sequencing input was blood. The V call is TRBV9, the J call TRBJ1-1; a weak D match, TRBD1 (5 bases). This clonotype was sampled from a young woman in good health. As DNA, the CDR3 is TGTGCCAGCAGCGACGGGACGGCCTGGAGGACTGAAGCTTTCTTT. Translated, it gives CASSDGTAWRTEAFF.